These 24 T cell receptor beta chains were sequenced from one sample in a study of blood T cell repertoires in COVID-19. Sequenced by immunoSEQ multiplex PCR; TCRdb stores in-frame clones only, minus some. This sample yields roughly 74,000 clones, of which about four fifths are seen a single time; over 30% belongs to the top ten. Material for sequencing was peripheral blood. The receptors stem from a man in his sixties or seventies with acute or convalescent COVID-19.

The genes are TRBV9 and TRBJ2-1, with D possibly being TRBD1 (6 bases). The V and J ends lost 0 bases and 3 bases respectively, with 16 bases between them. The CDR3 consists of 17 residues. Germline CDR1 is SGDLS and CDR2 is YYNGEE. This CDR3 is CASSVGSGGGFYNEQFF. CDR3 sequence (DNA): TGTGCCAGCAGCGTAGGTTCTGGGGGCGGATTCTACAATGAGCAGTTCTTC. Looking up the rest from reference TRBV9 and TRBJ2-1 gives the full variable domain: DSGVTQTPKHLITATGQRVTLRCSPRSGDLSVYWYQQSLDQGLQFLIQYYNGEERAKGNILERFSAQQFPDLHSELNLSSLELGDSALYFCASSVGSGGGFYNEQFFGPGTRLTVL.

The chain has TRBV28 and TRBJ2-7; the D gene is possibly TRBD1 (6 bases). The CDR3 extends over 15 amino acids. Trimming took 5 bases from V and 2 from J, leaving 16 bases between them. The germline CDR1 and CDR2 sequences are MDHEN and SYDVKM. CDR3 DNA sequence: TGTGCCAGCAGTCGGGCCGGGACATCCACCTACGAGCAGTACTTC. It yields the protein CASSRAGTSTYEQYF.

Comment on this clone: The sample carries other DNA sequences with the same CDR3. V usage is TRBV24-1 and J usage is TRBJ2-3; 9 nucleotides align to TRBD1. Germline CDR1 is KGHDR and CDR2 is SFDVKD. There are 16 residues in the CDR3. V dropped 3 bases and J dropped 1; count of bases not matched to a gene: 4. The CDR3 sequence is CATSDRTGGGTDTQYF. The CDR3 nucleotides read TGTGCCACCAGTGATCGCACAGGGGGCGGCACAGATACGCAGTATTTT.

The V and J genes are TRBV4-3 and TRBJ2-2; 8 positions agree with TRBD1. V was clipped by 1 base and J by 6 bases; unmatched bases: 13. Germline V CDR1 and CDR2: LGHNA, YSLEER. This CDR3 region has 18 residues. The CDR3, as DNA: TGCGCCAGCAGCCAAGTATGGGGAGGACAGGGTCGATCCGGGGAGCTGTTTTTT. Translating it yields CASSQVWGGQGRSGELFF.

The chain links TRBV7-2 to TRBJ2-7; 7 positions match TRBD2. V dropped 5 bases and J dropped 6; count of bases not matched to a gene: 7. Germline assignment: CDR1 SGHTA and CDR2 FQGNSA. The CDR3 is 13 amino acids. The CDR3 bases are TGTGCCAGCAGCGCCGGACTAGTGGGCGAGCAGTACTTC. This sequence encodes CASSAGLVGEQYF.

V is TRBV9 and J is TRBJ1-3, with 7 bases matching TRBD1. Unmatched junction bases numbered 5, after V lost 3 bases and J lost 2 bases. The CDR3 covers 15 residues. Germline V gene data show CDR1 as SGDLS and CDR2 as YYNGEE. CDR3 in amino acids: CASSGPDRAGNTIYF. The CDR3 DNA is TGTGCCAGCAGCGGACCAGACAGGGCTGGAAACACCATATATTTT.

V usage is TRBV6-5 and J usage is TRBJ1-1, with D tentatively TRBD1 (6 bases). Trimming removed 10 bases from V and 1 base from J, with 13 bases in between. The germline V gene encodes CDR1 MNHEY and CDR2 SVGAGI. This CDR3 is 13 amino acids long. CDR3: CATLGTKNTEAFF. In DNA, the CDR3 is TGTGCCACCCTGGGGACAAAGAACACTGAAGCTTTCTTT.

V usage is TRBV4-3 and J usage is TRBJ1-6, with D unclear. V gave up 1 base and J gave up 3 bases, with 4 bases separating them. Per germline, CDR1 LGHNA and CDR2 YSLEER. The CDR3 spans 14 residues. CDR3 in DNA: TGCGCCAGCAGCCAAGGCAGCTATAATTCACCCCTCCACTTT. Residues: CASSQGSYNSPLHF.

The chain uses TRBV2 and TRBJ1-1; TRBD1 aligns across 10 bases. CDR3 size: 16 residues. V lost 5 bases, J lost 1 base, and 7 bases stayed unmatched. Germline V gene lookup returns CDR1 SNHLY and CDR2 FYNNEI. The CDR3 DNA follows: TGTGCCAGCAGTCGACAGGGGGCGGTTTGGAACACTGAAGCTTTCTTT. Translated: CASSRQGAVWNTEAFF.

The chain recombines TRBV28 with TRBJ1-1, with a possible D match to TRBD1 (5 bases). Germline V gene lookup returns CDR1 MDHEN and CDR2 SYDVKM. With 8 bases removed from V and 11 bases from J, the gap between germline ends came to 24 bases. The CDR3 is made up of 14 amino acids. The CDR3 loop is CASGPERMGRLAFF. CDR3 nucleotide sequence: TGTGCCAGCGGACCCGAAAGGATGGGGCGGTTGGCTTTCTTT.

This chain connects TRBV5-1 to TRBJ2-5, with D unresolved. Trimming shortened V by 0 bases and J by 5 bases, and 5 bases separated the two germline ends. The length of the CDR3 is 12 residues. CDR1 is SGHRS and CDR2 is YFSETQ in the germline V gene. CDR3 nucleotide sequence: TGCGCCAGCAGCTTGGACTCGGAGACCCAGTACTTC. As protein: CASSLDSETQYF.

This rearrangement joins TRBV10-3 to TRBJ1-2, with 7 bases lining up with TRBD1. The CDR3 contains 16 residues. V dropped 4 bases and J dropped 2; count of bases not matched to a gene: 10. The germline V gene encodes CDR1 ENHRY and CDR2 SYGVKD. The CDR3 loop is CAISASRQGGNYGYTF. The CDR3 region has the DNA TGTGCCATCAGTGCCTCCCGACAGGGTGGAAACTATGGCTACACCTTC.

The rearrangement joins TRBV18 to TRBJ2-7; 11 bases align to TRBD1. The J segment lost 6 bases and the V segment lost 6 bases, leaving 7 bases of the junction unmatched. CDR1 and CDR2 (germline): KGHSH, LQKENI. The CDR3 totals 14 residues. DNA for the CDR3: TGTGCCAGCTCCCCGGACAGGGGGCTCCTCGAGCAGTACTTC. As protein: CASSPDRGLLEQYF.

The chain combines TRBV18 with TRBJ2-5; 10 bases line up with TRBD2. The CDR3 is 16 residues long. Germline lookup yields CDR1 KGHSH and CDR2 LQKENI. The junction had 6 bases not matched to a gene; V was cut back by 0 bases and J by 5 bases. The CDR3 DNA sequence: TGTGCCAGCTCACCACCGAGAGCGGGAGGGCACGAGACCCAGTACTTC. Translating it yields CASSPPRAGGHETQYF. The variable domain in full, with the rest retrieved from reference TRBV18 and TRBJ2-5, is NAGVMQNPRHLVRRRGQEARLRCSPMKGHSHVYWYRQLPEEGLKFMVYLQKENIIDESGMPKERFSAEFPKEGPSILRIQQVVRGDSAAYFCASSPPRAGGHETQYFGPGTRLLVL.

This rearrangement joins TRBV27 to TRBJ2-2; 7 nucleotides agree with TRBD1. The J segment lost 0 bases and the V segment lost 6 bases, leaving 7 bases of the junction unmatched. Germline lookup yields CDR1 MNHEY and CDR2 SMNVEV (reference sequence). The CDR3 has 16 residues. The CDR3 DNA reads as TGTGCCAGCAGACCGGGACAGACTTCGAACACCGGGGAGCTGTTTTTT. It encodes CASRPGQTSNTGELFF.

This chain joins TRBV6-1 and TRBJ2-7; 9 nucleotides line up with TRBD1. Germline V CDR1 and CDR2: MNHNS, SASEGT. This CDR3 is built from 16 residues. The J segment lost 4 bases and the V segment lost 6 bases, leaving 13 bases of the junction unmatched. Here the CDR3 reads CASSERSGTGIYEQYF. CDR3 nucleotide sequence: TGTGCCAGCAGCGAAAGGTCTGGGACAGGGATATACGAGCAGTACTTC.

This clone was observed once. This chain connects TRBV5-1 to TRBJ2-7; 10 bases align to TRBD2. V dropped 4 bases and J dropped 0; count of bases not matched to a gene: 7. CDR1 and CDR2 (germline): SGHRS, YFSETQ. The CDR3 is 16 amino acids. DNA of the CDR3: TGCGCCAGCAGCCCAGGACTAGCGGTATTCTCCTACGAGCAGTACTTC. It translates to CASSPGLAVFSYEQYF.

The rearrangement uses TRBV27 and TRBJ2-5; 8 bases map to TRBD2. The CDR3 is 15 amino acids. Germline lookup yields CDR1 MNHEY and CDR2 SMNVEV (reference sequence). The junction had 6 bases not matched to a gene; V was cut back by 1 base and J by 5 bases. The CDR3 DNA reads as TGTGCCAGCAGTTTATTAGGGACTAGTGGGGAGACCCAGTACTTC. It codes for CASSLLGTSGETQYF.

In this sample, this clone turned up a few times. The chain uses TRBV7-8 and TRBJ2-1; TRBD2 matches at 8 bases. The trim removed 10 bases at V and 2 bases at J, leaving 4 bases unmatched. The CDR3 spans 13 residues. Per the germline V gene, CDR1 is SGHVS and CDR2 is FQNEAQ. The CDR3, as DNA: TGTGCCACAGGCGGGGGGACCTACAATGAGCAGTTCTTC. Translating it yields CATGGGTYNEQFF.

The genes are TRBV3-1 (or the pseudogene TRBV3-2) and TRBJ2-7; a possible D gene is TRBD1 (6 bases). Germline assignment: CDR1 LGHDT and CDR2 YNNKEL (reference sequence). With 6 bases removed from V and 3 bases from J, the gap between germline ends came to 12 bases. This CDR3 contains 13 residues. As DNA, the CDR3 is TGTGCCAGCAGACTGACAGGAGACTACGAGCAGTACTTC. Protein product: CASRLTGDYEQYF.

V gene TRBV2 combines with J gene TRBJ1-2; D gene uncertain. Trimming shortened V by 2 bases and J by 3 bases, and 4 bases separated the two germline ends. This CDR3 contains 12 residues. Germline V gene lookup returns CDR1 SNHLY and CDR2 FYNNEI. The CDR3 nucleotides are TGTGCCAGCAGTGAACGGTACTATGGCTACACCTTC. This gives the protein CASSERYYGYTF.

The V call is TRBV5-1, the J call TRBJ1-5, with D possibly being TRBD1 (6 bases). CDR1 is SGHRS, CDR2 YFSETQ, per germline. The length of the CDR3 is 17 residues. Trimming pared 0 bases from V and 7 bases from J, leaving 20 bases between. CDR3 in DNA: TGCGCCAGCAGCTTGGGGGCTGCGGGGGGCGCGGGGCAGCCCCAGCATTTT. Translated, it gives CASSLGAAGGAGQPQHF.

V is TRBV27 and J is TRBJ2-3; 8 positions match TRBD2. The CDR3 spans 16 residues. Germline V gene sequence: CDR1 MNHEY, CDR2 SMNVEV (reference sequence). The J segment lost 4 bases and the V segment lost 2 bases, leaving 8 bases of the junction unmatched. The DNA for the CDR3 is TGTGCCAGCAGTTTACGAGCGGGAGTGAGCGCAGATACGCAGTATTTT. Translation: CASSLRAGVSADTQYF.

This clone has a single count. This sequence joins TRBV5-1 and TRBJ1-1; D possibly corresponds to TRBD1 (5 bases). This CDR3 has 17 amino acids. From germline, CDR1 is SGHRS and CDR2 YFSETQ. V was pared by 4 bases and J by 3 bases, with 22 bases between. The CDR3 loop reads CASSPNQRGTRDTEAFF. The CDR3 nucleotides read TGCGCCAGCAGCCCAAATCAACGGGGGACCCGGGACACTGAAGCTTTCTTT.